These 24 T cell receptor beta chains came from one sample sequenced in a study of shared T cell receptors in the human thymus. TCRdb keeps only in-frame clones here, not all; method: immunoSEQ multiplex PCR. The sample holds tens of thousands of clones, about 95% seen once. The sequencing sample was made of thymocytes. These receptors were collected from a human donor.

The chain has TRBV10-3 and TRBJ1-4, with TRBD1 matching 7 bases. The germline gives CDR1 ENHRY, CDR2 SYGVKD. The J segment lost 8 bases and the V segment lost 5 bases, leaving 8 bases of the junction unmatched. The CDR3 spans 14 residues. CDR3 protein: CAISSGTAFEKLFF. DNA for the CDR3: TGTGCCATCAGTTCCGGGACAGCATTCGAAAAACTGTTTTTT.

The count of this clone is one. The chain links TRBV30 to TRBJ2-2; 7 bases agree with TRBD1. Germline V gene lookup returns CDR1 GTSNPN and CDR2 SVGIG (reference sequence). The CDR3 sequence is 14 residues long. The ends lost 3 bases at V and 10 bases at J; junction bases unmatched: 11. The CDR3 DNA reads TGTGCCTGGAGAGGGGGCACCTCGAGATTGGAGCTGTTTTTT. This gives the protein CAWRGGTSRLELFF.

The V and J genes are TRBV13 and TRBJ1-2, with 7 bases aligning to TRBD1. The CDR3 runs 15 residues. Germline V gene lookup returns CDR1 PRHDT and CDR2 FYEKMQ (reference sequence). Trimming cost V 5 bases and J 5 bases; bases outside gene matches: 11. This CDR3 reads CASSPGTDYQYGYTF. CDR3 sequence (DNA): TGTGCCAGCAGCCCCGGGACAGATTACCAGTATGGCTACACCTTC.

V and J are TRBV19 and TRBJ2-5; unclear D gene. This CDR3 has 12 amino acids. Trimming left V 1 base short and J 5 bases short, with 5 bases between. Per germline, CDR1 LNHDA and CDR2 SQIVND (reference sequence). Written as DNA, the CDR3 is TGTGCCAGTAGTATAGGTAGTGAGACCCAGTACTTC. Translating gives CASSIGSETQYF.

This chain joins TRBV28 and TRBJ1-1; TRBD1 agrees at 8 bases. Trimming took 1 base from V and 3 from J; bases not matched to a gene: 4. Per germline, CDR1 MDHEN and CDR2 SYDVKM. There are 15 residues in the CDR3. As DNA, the CDR3 is TGTGCCAGCAGTTTATTGACAGGGGAGGACACTGAAGCTTTCTTT. Protein sequence: CASSLLTGEDTEAFF.

The genes are TRBV7-2 and TRBJ2-2; D gene unclear. The CDR3 runs to 13 residues. The V gene lost 2 bases and the J gene lost 6 bases, with 7 bases spanning the gap. Germline CDR1 and CDR2: SGHTA and FQGNSA. The CDR3 spells CASSLKEPGELFF. As DNA, the CDR3 is TGTGCCAGCAGCTTAAAGGAGCCCGGGGAGCTGTTTTTT.

CDR3 residues: CASSPPRGLANTGELFF. In DNA form, the CDR3 reads TGTGCCAGCAGCCCACCACGTGGCCTGGCGAACACCGGGGAGCTGTTTTTT. This rearrangement joins TRBV7-3 to TRBJ2-2, with unresolved D. The CDR3 has 17 residues. Germline loops: CDR1 SGHTA, CDR2 FQGTGA. V was trimmed by 5 bases and J by 0 bases, leaving 16 bases between them.

The genes are TRBV20-1 and TRBJ2-7; D uncertain. This CDR3 has 11 residues. V was pared by 0 bases and J by 4 bases, with 4 bases between. Looked up from germline, CDR1 is DFQATT and CDR2 is SNEGSKA (reference sequence). CDR3 region: CSARDLYEQYF. DNA for the CDR3: TGCAGTGCTAGAGATCTTTACGAGCAGTACTTC.

The chain joins TRBV6-5 to TRBJ2-7, with 8 bases fitting TRBD1. Trimming took 4 bases from V and 1 from J; bases not matched to a gene: 9. CDR1 is MNHEY and CDR2 is SVGAGI in the germline V gene. The CDR3 consists of 16 residues. The CDR3 spells CASSLLDRVGSYEQYF. CDR3 nucleotides: TGTGCCAGCAGTTTGTTGGACAGGGTTGGGTCCTACGAGCAGTACTTC.

This chain links TRBV6-5 with TRBJ2-7, with 7 bases matching TRBD1. The CDR3 totals 16 residues. Germline V gene lookup returns CDR1 MNHEY and CDR2 SVGAGI. Trimming at V came to 4 bases and at J to 4 bases, leaving 13 bases not matched to a gene. CDR3 in amino acids: CASSSYLPGQLYEQYF. CDR3 DNA sequence: TGTGCCAGCAGTTCATACTTACCGGGACAGCTGTACGAGCAGTACTTC.

The rearrangement joins TRBV28 to TRBJ2-7; D unresolved. The CDR3 is made up of 13 amino acids. Germline values: CDR1 MDHEN, CDR2 SYDVKM. V was clipped by 6 bases and J by 3 bases, with 12 bases between them. CDR3 sequence: CASRSRVNYEQYF. In DNA form, the CDR3 reads TGTGCCAGCAGATCCCGGGTGAACTACGAGCAGTACTTC. Supplemented by reference TRBV28 and TRBJ2-7, the full variable domain reads DVKVTQSSRYLVKRTGEKVFLECVQDMDHENMFWYRQDPGLGLRLIYFSYDVKMKEKGDIPEGYSVSREKKERFSLILESASTNQTSMYLCASRSRVNYEQYFGPGTRLTVT.

DNA for the CDR3: TGTGCCATCTTCTCAGACACTAACAATGAGCAGTTCTTC. It translates to CAIFSDTNNEQFF. The V call is TRBV6-1, the J call TRBJ2-1; D remains unclear. Germline CDR1 is MNHNS and CDR2 is SASEGT. CDR3 length equals 13 residues. The ends were cut back, 10 bases at V and 5 bases at J, with 15 bases in the middle.

The rearrangement links TRBV19 to TRBJ2-7; tentative D call: TRBD1 (5 bases). This CDR3 spans 16 amino acids. V lost 2 bases, J lost 2 bases, and 16 bases lay in between. Germline lookup yields CDR1 LNHDA and CDR2 SQIVND (reference sequence). This CDR3 is CASSITVGASTYEQYF. Written as DNA, the CDR3 is TGTGCCAGTAGTATAACTGTAGGGGCCAGCACCTACGAGCAGTACTTC. Full variable domain (rest looked up from reference TRBV19 and TRBJ2-7): DGGITQSPKYLFRKEGQNVTLSCEQNLNHDAMYWYRQDPGQGLRLIYYSQIVNDFQKGDIAEGYSVSREKKESFPLTVTSAQKNPTAFYLCASSITVGASTYEQYFGPGTRLTVT.

The chain recombines TRBV18 with TRBJ1-1, with D possibly TRBD1 on 5 matching bases. CDR1 is KGHSH, CDR2 LQKENI, per germline. The CDR3 contains 18 residues. Trimming stripped 0 bases from V and 0 bases from J, with 17 bases between. The CDR3 DNA sequence: TGTGCCAGCTCACCACCGACGGAAGGGGACGGCTTGAACACTGAAGCTTTCTTT. Translation gives CASSPPTEGDGLNTEAFF.

The rearrangement links TRBV5-8 to TRBJ1-2; D gene unclear. There are 15 residues in the CDR3. Trimming shortened V by 0 bases and J by 4 bases, and 13 bases separated the two germline ends. Germline values: CDR1 SGHTS, CDR2 YDEGEE. Here the CDR3 DNA reads TGTGCCAGCAGCTTGGCGTCGGGGTTCACCTATGGCTACACCTTC. Residues: CASSLASGFTYGYTF.

This clone was seen a single time. The chain uses TRBV5-8 and TRBJ1-6; 7 bases agree with TRBD1. Germline V gene sequence: CDR1 SGHTS, CDR2 YDEGEE. The length of the CDR3 is 14 residues. The V gene end was trimmed by 4 bases and the J gene end by 10 bases; junction bases not matched to a gene: 8. CDR3 region: CASSPRTGWSPLHF. The CDR3 DNA sequence: TGTGCCAGCAGCCCCAGGACAGGTTGGTCACCCCTCCACTTT. Variable domain in full (rest from reference TRBV5-8 and TRBJ1-6): EAGVTQSPTHLIKTRGQQATLRCSPISGHTSVYWYQQALGLGLQFLLWYDEGEERNRGNFPPRFSGRQFPNYSSELNVNALELEDSALYLCASSPRTGWSPLHFGNGTRLTVT.

This rearrangement joins TRBV4-2 to TRBJ2-7, with TRBD2 matching over 13 bases. Unmatched junction bases numbered 4, after V lost 5 bases and J lost 6 bases. Germline V gene data show CDR1 as LGHNA and CDR2 as YNFKEQ. The CDR3 sequence is 14 residues long. The CDR3 DNA is TGTGCCAGCAGCGTCGGGACTAGCGGGACCGAGCAGTACTTC. Protein: CASSVGTSGTEQYF.

CDR3 DNA sequence: TGTGCCAGCAGCTACAAGCGGGGGGGTGTGGAAGAGACCCAGTACTTC. Protein sequence: CASSYKRGGVEETQYF. This rearrangement joins TRBV5-5 to TRBJ2-5; 10 nucleotides match TRBD2. The CDR3 has 16 residues. Germline loops: CDR1 SGHKS, CDR2 YYEKEE (reference sequence). Losses at the gene ends were 3 bases for V and 3 bases for J; bases not matched to a gene: 8.

CDR3: CASSFRQGRYYGYTF. The CDR3 region has the DNA TGCGCCAGCAGCTTCCGGCAGGGAAGGTACTATGGCTACACCTTC. The chain joins TRBV5-1 to TRBJ1-2; D may be TRBD1 (5 bases). Germline-derived CDR1 and CDR2 are SGHRS and YFSETQ. CDR3 size: 15 residues. V was shortened by 2 bases and J by 3 bases, with 14 bases between the two germline ends.

This chain connects TRBV28 to TRBJ1-2, with a possible D match to TRBD1 (6 bases). The CDR3 contains 16 residues. Germline V gene data show CDR1 as MDHEN and CDR2 as SYDVKM. The ends were cut back, 0 bases at V and 8 bases at J, with 19 bases in the middle. DNA of the CDR3: TGTGCCAGCAGTTTATGGTGGGGGGCGCTTCCTATCGGCTACACCTTC. Translated, it gives CASSLWWGALPIGYTF.

This chain joins TRBV7-6 and TRBJ1-3; D is perhaps TRBD1 (6 bases). The germline gives CDR1 SGHVS, CDR2 FNYEAQ. The V end was cut by 1 base, the J end by 2 bases, with 9 bases between. This CDR3 contains 15 residues. CDR3 region: CASSLDRVAGNTIYF. The CDR3 nucleotides read TGTGCCAGCAGCTTAGACAGGGTGGCTGGAAACACCATATATTTT.

The rearrangement links TRBV27 to TRBJ2-3; 8 bases align to TRBD1. Germline V lookup: CDR1 MNHEY, CDR2 SMNVEV (reference sequence). J gave up 4 bases and V 5 bases, and 17 bases lay outside the gene matches. This CDR3 comprises 18 residues. The CDR3 spells CASSPKAGQGEDSDTQYF. The CDR3, as DNA: TGTGCCAGCAGTCCCAAAGCCGGACAGGGAGAGGACTCAGATACGCAGTATTTT.

This clone has just a few counts. This chain uses TRBV7-2 with TRBJ2-5, with 9 nucleotides matching TRBD1. The V and J ends lost 5 bases and 5 bases, in that order; junction bases with no gene match: 12. The length of the CDR3 is 16 residues. Germline V gives CDR1 SGHTA, CDR2 FQGNSA. CDR3 residues: CASSHRYTGGLETQYF. The CDR3 DNA reads TGTGCCAGCAGCCACCGCTATACAGGGGGCCTGGAGACCCAGTACTTC.

This clone was seen more than once but under ten times. The chain couples TRBV7-2 to TRBJ2-3; 10 positions match TRBD2. Trimming cost V 0 bases and J 4 bases; bases outside gene matches: 22. CDR1 is SGHTA, CDR2 FQGNSA, per germline. The length of the CDR3 is 22 residues. The CDR3 DNA reads as TGTGCCAGCAGCTTAGCGGAGCGGGGGGGCTTTTTGTCTTGCGGAGCATCAGATACGCAGTATTTT. This gives the protein CASSLAERGGFLSCGASDTQYF.